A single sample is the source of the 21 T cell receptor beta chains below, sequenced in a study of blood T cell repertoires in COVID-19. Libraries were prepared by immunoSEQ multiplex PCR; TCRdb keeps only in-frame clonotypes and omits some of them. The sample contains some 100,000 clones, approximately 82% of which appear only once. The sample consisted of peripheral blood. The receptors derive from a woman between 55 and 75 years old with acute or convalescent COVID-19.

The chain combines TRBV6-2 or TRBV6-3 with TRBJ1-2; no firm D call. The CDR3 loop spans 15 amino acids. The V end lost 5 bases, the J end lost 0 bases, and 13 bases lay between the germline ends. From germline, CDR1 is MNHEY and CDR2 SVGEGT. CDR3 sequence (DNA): TGTGCCAGCAGTGACGGGGTACCTTCTAACTATGGCTACACCTTC. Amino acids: CASSDGVPSNYGYTF.

The CDR3 DNA reads TGTGCCAGCAGCCTACCAGGCCAGAACTCTGGAAACACCATATATTTT. Its protein product is CASSLPGQNSGNTIYF. The chain links TRBV6-2 or TRBV6-3 to TRBJ1-3; D is unresolved. Germline V gives CDR1 MNHEY, CDR2 SVGEGT. Trimming pared 6 bases from V and 0 bases from J, leaving 15 bases between. The CDR3 is made up of 16 amino acids.

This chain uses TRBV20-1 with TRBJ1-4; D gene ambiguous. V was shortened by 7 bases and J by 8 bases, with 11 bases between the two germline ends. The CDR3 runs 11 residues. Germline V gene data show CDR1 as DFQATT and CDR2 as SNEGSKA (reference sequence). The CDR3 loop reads CSGLSREKLFF. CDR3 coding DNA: TGCAGTGGACTTAGTAGGGAAAAACTGTTTTTT.

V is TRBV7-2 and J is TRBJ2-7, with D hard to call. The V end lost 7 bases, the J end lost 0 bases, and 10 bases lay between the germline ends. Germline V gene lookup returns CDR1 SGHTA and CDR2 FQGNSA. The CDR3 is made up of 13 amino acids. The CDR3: CASIRDFSYEQYF. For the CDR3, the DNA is TGTGCCAGCATCCGCGACTTCTCCTACGAGCAGTACTTC.

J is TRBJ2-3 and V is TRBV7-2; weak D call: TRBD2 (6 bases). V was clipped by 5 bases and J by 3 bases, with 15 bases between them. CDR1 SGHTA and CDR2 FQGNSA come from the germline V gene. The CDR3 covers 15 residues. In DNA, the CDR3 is TGTGCCAGCAGCCCCGGACTACGGGGGACAGATACGCAGTATTTT. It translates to CASSPGLRGTDTQYF.

For the CDR3, the DNA is TGTGCCAGCAGTTTACGGCGGGATCAGCCCCAGCATTTT. It yields the protein CASSLRRDQPQHF. The rearrangement uses TRBV6-2 or TRBV6-3 and TRBJ1-5; D is uncertain. V lost 4 bases and J lost 5, with 9 bases in between. The germline V gene encodes CDR1 MNHEY and CDR2 SVGEGT. This CDR3 region has 13 residues.

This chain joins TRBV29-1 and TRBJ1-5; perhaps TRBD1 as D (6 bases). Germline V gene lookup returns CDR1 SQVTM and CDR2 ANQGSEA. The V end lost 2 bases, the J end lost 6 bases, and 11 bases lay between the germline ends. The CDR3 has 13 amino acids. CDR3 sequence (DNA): TGCAGCGTTGAAATAGGCAGGGGTCAGCCCCAGCATTTT. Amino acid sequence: CSVEIGRGQPQHF.

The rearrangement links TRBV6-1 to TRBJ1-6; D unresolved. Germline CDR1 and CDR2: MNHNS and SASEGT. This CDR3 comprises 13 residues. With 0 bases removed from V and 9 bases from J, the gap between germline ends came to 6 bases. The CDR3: CASSEARGSPLHF. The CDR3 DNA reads TGTGCCAGCAGTGAAGCGAGAGGTTCACCCCTCCACTTT.

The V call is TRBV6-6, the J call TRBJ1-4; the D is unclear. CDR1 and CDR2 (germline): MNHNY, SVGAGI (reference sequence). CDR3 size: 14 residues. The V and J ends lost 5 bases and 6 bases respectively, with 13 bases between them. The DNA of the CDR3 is TGTGCCAGCAGTCCTTCAGGAGGGTATGAAAAACTGTTTTTT. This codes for CASSPSGGYEKLFF.

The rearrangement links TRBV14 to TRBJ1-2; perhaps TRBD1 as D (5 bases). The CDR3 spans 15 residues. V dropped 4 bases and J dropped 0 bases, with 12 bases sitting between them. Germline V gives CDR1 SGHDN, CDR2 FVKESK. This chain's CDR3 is CASSLRQSTNYGYTF. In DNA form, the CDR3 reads TGTGCCAGCAGCCTTCGACAGTCCACTAACTATGGCTACACCTTC.

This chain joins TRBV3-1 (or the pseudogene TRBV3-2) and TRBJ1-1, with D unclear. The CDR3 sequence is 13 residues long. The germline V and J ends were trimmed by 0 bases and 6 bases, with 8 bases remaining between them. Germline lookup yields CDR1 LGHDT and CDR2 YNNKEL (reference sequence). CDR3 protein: CASSQEAVPEAFF. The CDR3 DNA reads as TGTGCCAGCAGCCAAGAGGCGGTTCCTGAAGCTTTCTTT.

The CDR3 DNA is TGTGCCAGCAGCTTTAGCTTCGGCACTGAAGCTTTCTTT. It codes for CASSFSFGTEAFF. The V gene is TRBV7-2, the J gene TRBJ1-1; D gene uncertain. The CDR3 length is 13 residues. CDR1 is SGHTA, CDR2 FQGNSA, per germline. V was cut by 3 bases and J by 4 bases, with 9 bases left in between.

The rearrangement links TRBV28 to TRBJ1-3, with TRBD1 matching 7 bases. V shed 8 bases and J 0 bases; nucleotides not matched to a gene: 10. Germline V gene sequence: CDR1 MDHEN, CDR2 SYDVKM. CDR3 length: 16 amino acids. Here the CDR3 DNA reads TGTGCCAGCTTCTCGGCAGGGGGTAGCTCTGGAAACACCATATATTTT. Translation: CASFSAGGSSGNTIYF. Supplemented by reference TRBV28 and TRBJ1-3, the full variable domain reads DVKVTQSSRYLVKRTGEKVFLECVQDMDHENMFWYRQDPGLGLRLIYFSYDVKMKEKGDIPEGYSVSREKKERFSLILESASTNQTSMYLCASFSAGGSSGNTIYFGEGSWLTVV.

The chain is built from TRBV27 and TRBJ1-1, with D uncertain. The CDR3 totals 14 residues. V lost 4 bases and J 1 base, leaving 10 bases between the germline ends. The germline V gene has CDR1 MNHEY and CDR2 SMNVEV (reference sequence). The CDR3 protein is CASSSPHRNTEAFF. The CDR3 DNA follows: TGTGCCAGCAGTTCGCCTCACAGGAACACTGAAGCTTTCTTT.

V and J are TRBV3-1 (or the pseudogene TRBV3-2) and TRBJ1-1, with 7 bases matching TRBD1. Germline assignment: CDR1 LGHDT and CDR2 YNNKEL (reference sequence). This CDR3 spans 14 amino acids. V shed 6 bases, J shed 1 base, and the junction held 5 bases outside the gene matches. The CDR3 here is CASRTGLENTEAFF. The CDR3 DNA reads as TGTGCCAGCAGGACAGGGTTGGAGAACACTGAAGCTTTCTTT.

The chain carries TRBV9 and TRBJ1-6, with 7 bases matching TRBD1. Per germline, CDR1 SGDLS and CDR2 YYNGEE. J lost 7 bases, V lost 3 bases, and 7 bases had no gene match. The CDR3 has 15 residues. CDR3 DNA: TGTGCCAGCAGCGCACGACAGGGTGAAAATTCACCCCTCCACTTT. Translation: CASSARQGENSPLHF.

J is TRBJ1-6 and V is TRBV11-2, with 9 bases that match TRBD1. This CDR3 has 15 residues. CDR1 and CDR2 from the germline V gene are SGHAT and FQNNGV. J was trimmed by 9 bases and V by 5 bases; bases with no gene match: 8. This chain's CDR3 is CASSLQGAETSPLHF. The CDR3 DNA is TGTGCCAGCAGCCTACAGGGGGCCGAAACTTCACCCCTCCACTTT.

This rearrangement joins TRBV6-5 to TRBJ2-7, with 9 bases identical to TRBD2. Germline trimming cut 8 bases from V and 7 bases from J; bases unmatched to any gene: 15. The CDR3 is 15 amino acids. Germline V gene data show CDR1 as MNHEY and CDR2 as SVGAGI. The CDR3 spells CASYRESGGSGEQYF. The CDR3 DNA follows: TGTGCCAGCTACCGGGAAAGCGGGGGGTCGGGGGAGCAGTACTTC.

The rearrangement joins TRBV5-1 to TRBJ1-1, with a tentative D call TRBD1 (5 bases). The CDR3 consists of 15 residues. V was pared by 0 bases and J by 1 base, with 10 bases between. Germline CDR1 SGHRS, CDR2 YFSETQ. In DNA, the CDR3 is TGCGCCAGCAGCTTGGGGGCAGGGCAGAACACTGAAGCTTTCTTT. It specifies CASSLGAGQNTEAFF. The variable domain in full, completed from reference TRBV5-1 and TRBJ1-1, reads KAGVTQTPRYLIKTRGQQVTLSCSPISGHRSVSWYQQTPGQGLQFLFEYFSETQRNKGNFPGRFSGRQFSNSRSEMNVSTLELGDSALYLCASSLGAGQNTEAFFGQGTRLTVV.

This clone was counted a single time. The CDR3 DNA reads as TGTGCCTGGAGTTTGGGCCTCACAGATACGCAGTATTTT. Protein: CAWSLGLTDTQYF. This chain joins TRBV30 and TRBJ2-3; D call uncertain. CDR3 length: 13 amino acids. CDR1 and CDR2 (germline): GTSNPN, SVGIG (reference sequence). The V and J ends lost 2 bases and 2 bases respectively, with 8 bases between them.

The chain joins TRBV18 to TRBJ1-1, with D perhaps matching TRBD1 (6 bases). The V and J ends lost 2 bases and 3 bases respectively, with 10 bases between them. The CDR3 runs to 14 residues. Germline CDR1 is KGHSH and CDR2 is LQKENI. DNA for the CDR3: TGTGCCAGCTCACCAAATGCAGGGGACACTGAAGCTTTCTTT. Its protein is CASSPNAGDTEAFF.